The following is a T cell receptor beta chain sequence with its context. Its antigen is not known. This CDR3 comprises 13 residues. V lost 4 bases and J 9 bases, leaving 15 bases between the germline ends. Germline V gives CDR1 SGDLS, CDR2 YYNGEE. The table came from immunoSEQ multiplex PCR; TCRdb's copy has only in-frame clones and leaves some out. The sample holds about 440,000 clones, about 90% seen once. Indicated treatment: around 19 received Ad26.COV2.S at low or high dose, single or two shots; roughly five received placebo; per-sample allocation not given. The samples were gathered on day 63 after the first injection of vaccine or placebo. This entry is derived from a study of Ad26.COV2.S vaccination and SARS-CoV-2 variants. Study-wide results and caveats: There was reportedly substantial breadth in spike-specific CD8+ and CD4+ T cell responses after vaccination. Recipients of vaccine and of placebo showed similar breadth of their non-spike TCR repertoires. Compared with placebo recipients, vaccine recipients had higher spike-specific TCR breadth.

Material: peripheral blood, obtained in a trial of Ad26.COV2.S vaccine versus placebo. This receptor was identified in a person aged 18-60 years who received the Ad26.COV2.S COVID-19 vaccine or a placebo. The chain links TRBV9 to TRBJ2-3; the D gene is possibly TRBD2 (5 bases). This CDR3 reads CASSPTPPGTQYF. In nucleotides, the CDR3 is TGTGCCAGCAGCCCCACCCCGCCGGGGACGCAGTATTTT.